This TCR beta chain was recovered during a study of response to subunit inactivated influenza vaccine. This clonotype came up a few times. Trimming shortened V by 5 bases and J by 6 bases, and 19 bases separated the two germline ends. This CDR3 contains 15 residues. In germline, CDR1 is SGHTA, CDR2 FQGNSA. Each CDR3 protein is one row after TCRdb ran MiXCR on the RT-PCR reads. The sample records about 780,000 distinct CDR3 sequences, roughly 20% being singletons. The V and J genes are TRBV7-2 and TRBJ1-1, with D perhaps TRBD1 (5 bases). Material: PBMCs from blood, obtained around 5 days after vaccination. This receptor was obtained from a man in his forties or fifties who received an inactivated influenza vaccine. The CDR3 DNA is TGTGCCAGCAGCCGGAGCAGGGACGAACGGGCTGAAGCTTTCTTT. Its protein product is CASSRSRDERAEAFF.